This TCR beta chain derives from a study of T cell changes during pregnancy in multiple sclerosis. Repertoires were generated with immunoSEQ multiplex PCR, while TCRdb's copy carries only in-frame clones and drops some. The sample carries approximately 41,000 clones, around 91% recorded once. The ends were cut back, 6 bases at V and 5 bases at J, with 10 bases in the middle. Germline V gene sequence: CDR1 MNHEY, CDR2 SVGAGI. CDR3 length: 12 residues. The sequence came from a female donor with multiple sclerosis, enrolled in a pregnancy study. This sequence joins TRBV6-5 and TRBJ1-1, with D maybe TRBD1 (6 bases). This material consisted of CD8+ T cells from peripheral blood mononuclear cells, taken in the first trimester of pregnancy. In DNA form, the CDR3 reads TGTGCCAGCAGACGAACAGGGACTGAAGCTTTCTTT. It encodes CASRRTGTEAFF.